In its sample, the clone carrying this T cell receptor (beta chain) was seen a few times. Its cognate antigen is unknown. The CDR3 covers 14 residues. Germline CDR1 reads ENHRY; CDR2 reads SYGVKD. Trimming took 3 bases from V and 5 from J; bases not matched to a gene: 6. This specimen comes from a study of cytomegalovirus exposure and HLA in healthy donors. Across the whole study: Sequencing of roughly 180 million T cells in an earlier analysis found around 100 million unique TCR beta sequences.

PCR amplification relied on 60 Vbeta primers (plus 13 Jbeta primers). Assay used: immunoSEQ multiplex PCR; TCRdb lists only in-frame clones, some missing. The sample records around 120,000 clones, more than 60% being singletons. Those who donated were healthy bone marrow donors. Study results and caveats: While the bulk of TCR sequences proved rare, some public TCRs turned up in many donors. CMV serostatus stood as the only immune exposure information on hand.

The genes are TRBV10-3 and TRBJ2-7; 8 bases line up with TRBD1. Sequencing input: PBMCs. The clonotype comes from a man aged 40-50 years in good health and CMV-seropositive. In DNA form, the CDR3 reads TGTGCCATCAGTGACCAGGGGGCGACTAACGAGCAGTACTTC. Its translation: CAISDQGATNEQYF.